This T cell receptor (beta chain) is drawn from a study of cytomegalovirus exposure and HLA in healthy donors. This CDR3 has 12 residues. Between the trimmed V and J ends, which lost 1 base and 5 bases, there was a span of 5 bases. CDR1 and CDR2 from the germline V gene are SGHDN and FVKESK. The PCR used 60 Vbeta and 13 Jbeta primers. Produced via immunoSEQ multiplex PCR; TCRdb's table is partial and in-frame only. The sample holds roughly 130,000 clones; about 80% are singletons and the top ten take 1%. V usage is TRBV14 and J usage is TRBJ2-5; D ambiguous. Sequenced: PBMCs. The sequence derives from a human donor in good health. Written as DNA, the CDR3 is TGTGCCAGCAGCCAAGTTATGGAGACCCAGTACTTC. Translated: CASSQVMETQYF.